This T cell receptor beta chain derives from a study of blood T cell repertoires in COVID-19. V was pared by 3 bases and J by 4 bases, with 6 bases between. The germline CDR1 and CDR2 sequences are LNHDA and SQIVND (reference sequence). CDR3 length: 13 amino acids. Method: immunoSEQ multiplex PCR; TCRdb's copy keeps in-frame clones and lacks some. The top ten hold roughly 15% of the sample, which has tens of thousands of clones, approximately 76% seen once. The rearrangement uses TRBV19 and TRBJ1-4; weak D call: TRBD1 (5 bases). This sequence was found in a man between 70 and 80 years old with active or convalescent COVID-19. Material: peripheral blood. This CDR3 reads CASSIRVNEKLFF. CDR3 in DNA: TGTGCCAGTAGTATCAGGGTTAATGAAAAACTGTTTTTT. The full variable domain, completed using reference TRBV19 and TRBJ1-4, is DGGITQSPKYLFRKEGQNVTLSCEQNLNHDAMYWYRQDPGQGLRLIYYSQIVNDFQKGDIAEGYSVSREKKESFPLTVTSAQKNPTAFYLCASSIRVNEKLFFGSGTQLSVL.